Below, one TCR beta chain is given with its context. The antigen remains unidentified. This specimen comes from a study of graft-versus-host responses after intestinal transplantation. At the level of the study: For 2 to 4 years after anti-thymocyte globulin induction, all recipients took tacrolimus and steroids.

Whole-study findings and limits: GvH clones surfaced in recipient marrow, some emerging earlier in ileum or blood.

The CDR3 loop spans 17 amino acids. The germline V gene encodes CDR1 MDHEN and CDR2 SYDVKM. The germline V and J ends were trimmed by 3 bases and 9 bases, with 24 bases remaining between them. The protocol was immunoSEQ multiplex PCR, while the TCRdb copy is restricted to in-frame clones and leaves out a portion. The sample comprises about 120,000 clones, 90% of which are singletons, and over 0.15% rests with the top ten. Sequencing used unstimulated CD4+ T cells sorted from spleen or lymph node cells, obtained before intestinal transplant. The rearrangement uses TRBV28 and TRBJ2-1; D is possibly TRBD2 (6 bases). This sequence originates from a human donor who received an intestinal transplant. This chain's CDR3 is CASSFGTGATTRLEQFF. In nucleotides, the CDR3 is TGTGCCAGCAGTTTTGGTACGGGAGCCACCACAAGGCTTGAGCAGTTCTTC.